This entry is about one T cell receptor (beta chain). The antigen remains undetermined. The data derive from a study of T cell repertoires in ileal Crohn's disease. About the research overall: From the resection specimen's proximal margin, biopsies were taken as MI. Study results and caveats: Active smokers at surgery had more clonal expansions than non-smokers.

Time point of the sample: proximal margin of the surgical specimen (macroscopically non-inflamed). Eligibility required adulthood, ileal or ileocolonic Crohn's disease and indicated ileocolonic resection. J gave up 4 bases and V 3 bases, and 3 bases lay outside the gene matches. CDR1 LNHDA and CDR2 SQIVND come from the germline V gene (reference sequence). The CDR3 is 14 amino acids. Only in-frame clones appear in the TCRdb table, and some are missing; sequencing was by immunoSEQ multiplex PCR. The sample gives around 2,000 clones, approximately 79% of which show up once; about 14% is in the top ten.

The chain is built from TRBV19 and TRBJ2-5, with TRBD1 identical over 9 bases. Sequenced: ileal tissue. This clonotype was sampled from an adult with Crohn's disease. The CDR3 protein is CASSIMGQGETQYF. The DNA for the CDR3 is TGTGCCAGTAGTATCATGGGACAGGGAGAGACCCAGTACTTC.